A single sample is the source of the 28 T cell receptor beta chains below, sequenced in a study of blood T cells in healthy people across ages. Alongside a J-beta primer mix, a sample-barcoded 5' primer served in a second PCR lasting roughly 7 to 12 cycles. TCRdb analysed the 5' RACE reads with MiXCR anew, one entry per CDR3 protein. This repertoire shows roughly 1,800,000 distinct CDR3 sequences, about 50% found once; its top ten account for more than 2%. Sequenced input: blood. All receptors come from a woman in her forties in good health.

The count of this clonotype is one. The chain combines TRBV6-6 with TRBJ2-3; TRBD2 aligns across 8 bases. The trim removed 1 base at V and 4 bases at J, leaving 7 bases unmatched. This CDR3 has 16 amino acids. Germline V gene data show CDR1 as MNHNY and CDR2 as SVGAGI (reference sequence). The DNA for the CDR3 is TGTGCCAGCAGTTACTATGGGACTAGTCCTGCAGATACGCAGTATTTT. Its translation: CASSYYGTSPADTQYF.

Points on this clonotype: One junction end does not reproduce the germline sequence, and a read error may be involved. The chain employs TRBV5-1 and TRBJ2-5; maybe TRBD1 (6 bases). This CDR3 spans 16 amino acids. Germline lookup yields CDR1 SGHRS and CDR2 YFSETQ. The CDR3 reads CASSLKRDTGQGTQYF. For the CDR3, the DNA is TGCGCCAGCAGCCTGAAACGGGACACAGGGCAAGGGACCCAGTACTTC.

This rearrangement joins TRBV20-1 to TRBJ2-1; D might be TRBD2 (7 bases). CDR1 and CDR2 (germline): DFQATT, SNEGSKA (reference sequence). V lost 0 bases to trimming and J lost 13 bases, with 13 bases between them. The CDR3 sequence is 12 residues long. This CDR3 is CSARDLGGGQFF. Written as DNA, the CDR3 is TGCAGTGCTAGAGATTTAGGGGGGGGTCAGTTCTTC.

This clonotype was counted a few times. The chain employs TRBV29-1 and TRBJ2-4, with TRBD2 as a possible D gene (6 bases). Per the germline V gene, CDR1 is SQVTM and CDR2 is ANQGSEA. Trimming cost V 6 bases and J 12 bases, with 24 bases left between them. The CDR3 is 14 amino acids. In DNA, the CDR3 is TGCAGCGTGGGACTGGGGCAGGCCCGGAGTGCTCAGTACTTC. Its protein is CSVGLGQARSAQYF.

The rearrangement joins TRBV21-1 to TRBJ2-3; the table's D call, TRBD1, was not checked against the DNA. TRBV21-1 is designated a pseudogene. The CDR3 covers 18 residues. This CDR3 is CASSAPIPGQAFTDTQYF. The CDR3 region has the DNA TGTGCCAGCAGCGCCCCAATCCCGGGACAGGCGTTCACAGATACGCAGTATTTT.

The CDR3 spells CASRATDRKETQYF. Here the CDR3 DNA reads TGTGCCAGCAGGGCCACGGACCGAAAAGAGACCCAGTACTTC. V gene TRBV12-3 or TRBV12-4 combines with J gene TRBJ2-5, with D unresolved. CDR3 length: 14 amino acids. The V gene lost 6 bases and the J gene lost 3 bases, with 14 bases spanning the gap.

Comments on this clonotype: This clone may be a read error of a much larger clone one base away. This chain links TRBV11-2 with TRBJ1-2; 12 bases align to TRBD1. The germline V gene has CDR1 SGHAT and CDR2 FQNNGV. The CDR3 length is 16 residues. The CDR3: CASSPPGQGANYSYTF. In DNA form, the CDR3 reads TGTGCCAGCAGCCCACCGGGACAGGGGGCGAACTATAGCTACACCTTC. The full variable domain, completed using reference TRBV11-2 and TRBJ1-2, is EAGVAQSPRYKIIEKRQSVAFWCNPISGHATLYWYQQILGQGPKLLIQFQNNGVVDDSQLPKDRFSAERLKGVDSTLKIQPAKLEDSAVYLCASSPPGQGANYSYTFGSGTRLTVV.

The chain is built from TRBV6-2 or TRBV6-3 and TRBJ1-6; D is undetermined. V lost 4 bases to trimming and J lost 0 bases, with 10 bases between them. CDR1 and CDR2 from the germline V gene are MNHEY and SVGEGT. The CDR3 loop spans 16 amino acids. CDR3 amino acids: CASSFGQRSYNSPLHF. In DNA, the CDR3 is TGTGCCAGCAGTTTCGGGCAACGCTCCTATAATTCACCCCTCCACTTT.

V gene TRBV20-1 combines with J gene TRBJ2-5; possibly TRBD2 for D (6 bases). The CDR3 totals 12 residues. CDR1 and CDR2 from the germline V gene are DFQATT and SNEGSKA (reference sequence). V dropped 4 bases and J dropped 3 bases, with 9 bases sitting between them. Written as DNA, the CDR3 is TGCAGTGCTATCGGGGGAGAAGAGACCCAGTACTTC. It yields the protein CSAIGGEETQYF.

The genes are TRBV7-9 and TRBJ2-1; 7 bases match TRBD2. The trim removed 7 bases at V and 4 bases at J, leaving 10 bases unmatched. Germline CDR1 is SEHNR and CDR2 is FQNEAQ (reference sequence). The CDR3 length is 15 residues. CDR3 nucleotide sequence: TGTGCCAGCATCGACCCTGGGACTACTTACAATGAGCAGTTCTTC. Protein: CASIDPGTTYNEQFF.

In its sample, this clonotype was seen a few times. The V and J genes are TRBV29-1 and TRBJ2-1, with a tentative D call TRBD2 (5 bases). Germline CDR1 is SQVTM and CDR2 is ANQGSEA. This CDR3 comprises 12 residues. V gave up 4 bases and J gave up 1 base, with 5 bases separating them. The CDR3: CSVGESYNEQFF. CDR3 coding DNA: TGCAGCGTTGGGGAGTCCTACAATGAGCAGTTCTTC.

The chain links TRBV5-5 to TRBJ2-5; 12 nucleotides align to TRBD2. Germline V lookup: CDR1 SGHKS, CDR2 YYEKEE (reference sequence). The J segment lost 5 bases and the V segment lost 0 bases, leaving 2 bases of the junction unmatched. This CDR3 is built from 15 residues. CDR3 loop: CASSLGLAGDETQYF. In DNA, the CDR3 is TGTGCCAGCAGCTTGGGACTAGCGGGGGATGAGACCCAGTACTTC.

This clonotype has just a few counts. The chain couples TRBV4-3 to TRBJ2-5; 9 bases map to TRBD2. CDR3 length equals 15 residues. Germline V gene sequence: CDR1 LGHNA, CDR2 YSLEER. V was pared by 1 base and J by 5 bases, with 5 bases of the junction left unmatched. The CDR3 DNA follows: TGCGCCAGCAGCCAAGGCGCCGGGACTAGCGAGACCCAGTACTTC. Its translation: CASSQGAGTSETQYF.

This clonotype occurred a few times. CDR3 nucleotides: TGCAGTGCTAGAGGCTTCGACAGCCGGACTAACTATGGCTACACCTTC. As protein: CSARGFDSRTNYGYTF. V and J are TRBV20-1 and TRBJ1-2; D is possibly TRBD1 (5 bases). This CDR3 comprises 16 residues. Germline V CDR1 and CDR2: DFQATT, SNEGSKA (reference sequence). Trimming pared 1 base from V and 0 bases from J, leaving 15 bases between.

This sequence joins TRBV29-1 and TRBJ1-4; D uncertain. Deletions cut 6 bases from V and 7 bases from J, with 9 bases between. There are 11 residues in the CDR3. Germline V CDR1 and CDR2: SQVTM, ANQGSEA. The DNA of the CDR3 is TGCAGCGTCAACACTGGTGAAAAACTGTTTTTT. Translation: CSVNTGEKLFF.

V usage is TRBV9 and J usage is TRBJ2-1; TRBD2 agrees at 12 bases. J gave up 12 bases and V 0 bases, and 7 bases lay outside the gene matches. Germline CDR1 and CDR2: SGDLS and YYNGEE. The CDR3 is 15 residues long. The CDR3 reads CASSVDLAGGRWQFF. The CDR3 bases are TGTGCCAGCAGCGTAGACCTAGCGGGGGGGCGTTGGCAGTTCTTC.

A note on this clonotype: One end of the junction fails to match germline, which may point to a read error. The CDR3 loop is CASSLQGSAHYGYIF. CDR3 in DNA: TGTGCCAGCAGCTTACAGGGATCCGCTCACTATGGCTACATCTTC. The chain uses TRBV5-6 and TRBJ1-2; D perhaps matches TRBD1 (6 bases). CDR3 length: 15 residues. The germline gives CDR1 SGHDT, CDR2 YYEEEE.

This clonotype came up a few times. This chain joins TRBV7-3 and TRBJ2-1, with no clear D. From germline, CDR1 is SGHTA and CDR2 FQGTGA. Trimming shortened V by 2 bases and J by 5 bases, and 10 bases separated the two germline ends. The CDR3 has 14 residues. The CDR3 coding sequence is TGTGCCAGCAGCTTATCCCGTTTGGACAATGAGCAGTTCTTC. It codes for CASSLSRLDNEQFF.

This chain links TRBV28 with TRBJ2-1; maybe TRBD1 (6 bases). The CDR3 spans 16 residues. CDR1 and CDR2 from the germline V gene are MDHEN and SYDVKM. The germline V and J ends were trimmed by 5 bases and 1 base, with 15 bases remaining between them. Written as DNA, the CDR3 is TGTGCCAGCAGTCGCTTCCCCAGGGGATCCTACAATGAGCAGTTCTTC. Translating it yields CASSRFPRGSYNEQFF.

This clonotype appeared once. J is TRBJ2-3 and V is TRBV7-9, with D hard to call. Per the germline V gene, CDR1 is SEHNR and CDR2 is FQNEAQ (reference sequence). The V end was cut by 5 bases, the J end by 0 bases, with 12 bases between. The CDR3 is made up of 15 amino acids. The CDR3 spells CASSLTWGSTDTQYF. CDR3 DNA: TGTGCCAGCAGCCTCACCTGGGGTAGCACAGATACGCAGTATTTT.

Many counts were recorded for this clonotype. The chain is built from TRBV6-6 and TRBJ1-2, with a possible D match to TRBD1 (5 bases). The V end was cut by 8 bases, the J end by 1 base, with 5 bases between. Germline CDR1 and CDR2: MNHNY and SVGAGI (reference sequence). This CDR3 region has 11 residues. CDR3 sequence reads: CASGGNYGYTF. CDR3 DNA: TGTGCCAGCGGGGGTAACTATGGCTACACCTTC.

This chain links TRBV28 with TRBJ2-5, with D possibly being TRBD1 or TRBD2 (5 bases each). Trimming took 5 bases from V and 2 from J, leaving 18 bases between them. In germline, CDR1 is MDHEN, CDR2 SYDVKM. The CDR3 runs to 16 residues. The CDR3: CASSGGTALLQETQYF. For the CDR3, the DNA is TGTGCCAGCAGTGGGGGAACGGCCCTCTTACAAGAGACCCAGTACTTC.

The chain combines TRBV28 with TRBJ2-5; TRBD2 might be the D (5 bases). Trimming shortened V by 3 bases and J by 10 bases, and 18 bases separated the two germline ends. Germline CDR1 and CDR2: MDHEN and SYDVKM. The CDR3 consists of 14 residues. The CDR3 region is CASSFLHPPGSQYF. CDR3 nucleotides: TGTGCCAGCAGTTTTCTTCACCCTCCTGGGAGCCAGTACTTC. The full variable domain, in which reference TRBV28 and TRBJ2-5 provide the parts outside the CDR3, is DVKVTQSSRYLVKRTGEKVFLECVQDMDHENMFWYRQDPGLGLRLIYFSYDVKMKEKGDIPEGYSVSREKKERFSLILESASTNQTSMYLCASSFLHPPGSQYFGPGTRLLVL.

Turning to this clonotype: One end of the junction does not line up with germline, which may come from a read error. The chain links TRBV7-2 to TRBJ1-2, with 8 bases aligning to TRBD1. The CDR3 is made up of 14 amino acids. Germline-derived CDR1 and CDR2 are SGHTA and FQGNSA. For the CDR3, the DNA is TGTGCCAGCAGCGCGTTCAGGGGGCAAAATGGCTACAACTTC. This codes for CASSAFRGQNGYNF. The complete variable domain, with remaining parts taken from reference TRBV7-2 and TRBJ1-2, reads GAGVSQSPSNKVTEKGKDVELRCDPISGHTALYWYRQSLGQGLEFLIYFQGNSAPDKSGLPSDRFSAERTGGSVSTLTIQRTQQEDSAVYLCASSAFRGQNGYNFGSGTRLTVV.

The chain carries TRBV6-2 or TRBV6-3 and TRBJ1-2; D is ambiguous. The V gene's germline CDR1 is MNHEY and CDR2 SVGEGT. The CDR3 loop spans 14 amino acids. V lost 8 bases, J lost 0 bases, and 13 bases lay in between. The CDR3: CASGGRRSNYGYTF. CDR3 coding DNA: TGTGCCAGCGGCGGACGTCGATCTAACTATGGCTACACCTTC.

In its sample, this clonotype was seen a few times. The V and J genes are TRBV3-1 and TRBJ1-2, with TRBD1 matching 8 bases. Trimming took 1 base from V and 1 from J; bases not matched to a gene: 5. The CDR3 sequence is 16 residues long. CDR1 and CDR2 (germline): LGHDT, YNNKEL (reference sequence). The CDR3 protein is CASSQVRGQGNYGYTF. Here the CDR3 DNA reads TGTGCCAGCAGCCAAGTTCGCGGACAGGGTAACTATGGCTACACCTTC.

The chain joins TRBV4-2 to TRBJ2-5; perhaps TRBD2 as D (6 bases). This CDR3 has 14 amino acids. Germline values: CDR1 LGHNA, CDR2 YNFKEQ. The V end was cut by 4 bases, the J end by 5 bases, with 14 bases between. The CDR3 nucleotides read TGTGCCAGCAGCCGGACACTCCGGGAGGAGACCCAGTACTTC. Translating it yields CASSRTLREETQYF.

The rearrangement joins TRBV4-3 to TRBJ2-3; 9 positions match TRBD2. Trimming removed 2 bases from V and 2 bases from J; junction bases left unmatched: 11. The CDR3 extends over 18 amino acids. Germline V gene data show CDR1 as LGHNA and CDR2 as YSLEER. The chain's CDR3 is CASSQPKMERGATDTQYF. The DNA for the CDR3 is TGCGCCAGCAGCCAACCCAAAATGGAGCGGGGGGCCACAGATACGCAGTATTTT.